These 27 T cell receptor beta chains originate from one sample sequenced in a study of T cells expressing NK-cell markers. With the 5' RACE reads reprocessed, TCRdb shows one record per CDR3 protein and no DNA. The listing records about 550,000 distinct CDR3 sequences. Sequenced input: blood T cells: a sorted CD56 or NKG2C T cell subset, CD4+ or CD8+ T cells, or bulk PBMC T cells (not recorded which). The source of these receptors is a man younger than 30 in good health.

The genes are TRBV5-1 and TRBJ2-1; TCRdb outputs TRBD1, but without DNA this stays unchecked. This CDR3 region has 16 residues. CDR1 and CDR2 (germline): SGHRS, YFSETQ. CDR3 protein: CASSPSGDPAGDEQFF.

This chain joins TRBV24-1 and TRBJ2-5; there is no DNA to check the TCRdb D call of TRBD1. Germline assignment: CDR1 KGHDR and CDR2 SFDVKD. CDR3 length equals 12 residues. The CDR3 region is CATMDKKETQYF.

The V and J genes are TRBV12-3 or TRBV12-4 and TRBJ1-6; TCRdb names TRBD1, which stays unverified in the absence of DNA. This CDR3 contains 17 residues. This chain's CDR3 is CASSLAGRGDGRSPLHF.

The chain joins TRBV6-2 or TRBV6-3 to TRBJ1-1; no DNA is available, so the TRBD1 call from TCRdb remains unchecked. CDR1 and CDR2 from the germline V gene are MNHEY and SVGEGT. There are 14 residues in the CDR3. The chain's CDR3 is CASSGQTMNTEAFF.

The CDR3 reads CASSTPGHYEQYF. The chain combines TRBV5-5 with TRBJ2-7; the TCRdb D gene call, TRBD1, has no DNA to confirm it. Germline values: CDR1 SGHKS, CDR2 YYEKEE (reference sequence). The CDR3 is made up of 13 amino acids.

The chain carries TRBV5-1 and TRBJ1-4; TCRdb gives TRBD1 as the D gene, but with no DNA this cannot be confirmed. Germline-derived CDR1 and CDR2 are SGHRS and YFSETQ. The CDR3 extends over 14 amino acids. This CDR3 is CASSFDTGMEKLFF.

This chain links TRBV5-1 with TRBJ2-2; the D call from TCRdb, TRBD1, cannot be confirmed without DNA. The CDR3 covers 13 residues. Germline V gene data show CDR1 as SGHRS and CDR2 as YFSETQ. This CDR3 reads CASSAGGTGELFF. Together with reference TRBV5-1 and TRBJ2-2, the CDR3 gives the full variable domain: KAGVTQTPRYLIKTRGQQVTLSCSPISGHRSVSWYQQTPGQGLQFLFEYFSETQRNKGNFPGRFSGRQFSNSRSEMNVSTLELGDSALYLCASSAGGTGELFFGEGSRLTVL.

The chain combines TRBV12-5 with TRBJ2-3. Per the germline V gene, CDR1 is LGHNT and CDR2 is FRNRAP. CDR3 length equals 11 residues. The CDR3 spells CASGELNTQYF.

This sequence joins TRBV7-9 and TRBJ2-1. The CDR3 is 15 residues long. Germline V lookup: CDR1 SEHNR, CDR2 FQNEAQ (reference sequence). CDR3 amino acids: CASSLVPGEYNEQFF.

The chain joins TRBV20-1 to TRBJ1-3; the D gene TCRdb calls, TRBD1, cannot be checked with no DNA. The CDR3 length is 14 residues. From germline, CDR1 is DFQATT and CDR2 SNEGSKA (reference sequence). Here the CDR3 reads CSADTGGNGNTIYF.

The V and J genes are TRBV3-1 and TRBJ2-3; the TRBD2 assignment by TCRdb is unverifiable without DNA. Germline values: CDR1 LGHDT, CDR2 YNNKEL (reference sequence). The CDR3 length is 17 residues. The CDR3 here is CASSQERSGRTADTQYF.

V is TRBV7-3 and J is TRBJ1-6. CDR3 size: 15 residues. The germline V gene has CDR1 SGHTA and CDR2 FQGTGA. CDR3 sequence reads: CASSLTGRQYSPLHF.

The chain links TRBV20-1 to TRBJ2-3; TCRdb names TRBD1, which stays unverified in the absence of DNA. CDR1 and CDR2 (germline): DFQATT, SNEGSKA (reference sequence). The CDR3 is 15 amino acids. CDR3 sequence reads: CSARIAAGGTDTQYF.

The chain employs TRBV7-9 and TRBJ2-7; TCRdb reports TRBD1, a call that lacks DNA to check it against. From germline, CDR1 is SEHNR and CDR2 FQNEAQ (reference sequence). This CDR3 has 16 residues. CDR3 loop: CASSSLSGTGVYEQYF.

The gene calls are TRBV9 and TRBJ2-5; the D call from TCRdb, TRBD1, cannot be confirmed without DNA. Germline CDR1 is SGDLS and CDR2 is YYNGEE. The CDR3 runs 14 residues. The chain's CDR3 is CASSRDRGIETQYF.

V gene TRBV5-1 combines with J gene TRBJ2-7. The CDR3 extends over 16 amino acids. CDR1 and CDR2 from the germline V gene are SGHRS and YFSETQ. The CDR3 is CASSLVARGARYEQYF.

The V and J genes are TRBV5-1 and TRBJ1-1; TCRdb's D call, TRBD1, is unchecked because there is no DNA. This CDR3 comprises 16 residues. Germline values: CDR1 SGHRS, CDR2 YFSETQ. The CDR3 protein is CASSLSGALSGTEAFF.

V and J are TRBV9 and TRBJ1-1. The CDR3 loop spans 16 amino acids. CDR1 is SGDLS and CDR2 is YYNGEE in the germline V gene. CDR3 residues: CASSVDKSRLNTEAFF.

The CDR3 sequence is CASSPPGTSGHNEQFF. This chain connects TRBV9 to TRBJ2-1; the D call of TRBD2 rests on TCRdb alone, since no DNA is present to check it. The germline V gene encodes CDR1 SGDLS and CDR2 YYNGEE. CDR3 length: 16 amino acids.

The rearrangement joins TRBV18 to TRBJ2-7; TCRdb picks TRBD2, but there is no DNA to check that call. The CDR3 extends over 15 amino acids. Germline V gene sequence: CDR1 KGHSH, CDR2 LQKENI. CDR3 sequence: CASSGLAGNSYEQYF.

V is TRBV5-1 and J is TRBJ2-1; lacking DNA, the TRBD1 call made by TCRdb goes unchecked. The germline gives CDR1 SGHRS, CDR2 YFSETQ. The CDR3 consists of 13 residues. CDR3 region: CASSLGVPGKQFF.

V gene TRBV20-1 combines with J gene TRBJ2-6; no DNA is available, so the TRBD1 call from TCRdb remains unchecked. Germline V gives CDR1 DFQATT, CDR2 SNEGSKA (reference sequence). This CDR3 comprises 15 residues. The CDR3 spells CSASWTGAGANVLTF.

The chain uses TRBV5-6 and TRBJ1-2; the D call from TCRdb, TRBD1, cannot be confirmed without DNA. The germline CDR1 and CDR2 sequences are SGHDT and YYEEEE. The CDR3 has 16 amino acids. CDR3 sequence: CASSPNRDEGTYGYTF. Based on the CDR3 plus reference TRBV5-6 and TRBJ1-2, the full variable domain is DAGVTQSPTHLIKTRGQQVTLRCSPKSGHDTVSWYQQALGQGPQFIFQYYEEEERQRGNFPDRFSGHQFPNYSSELNVNALLLGDSALYLCASSPNRDEGTYGYTFGSGTRLTVV.

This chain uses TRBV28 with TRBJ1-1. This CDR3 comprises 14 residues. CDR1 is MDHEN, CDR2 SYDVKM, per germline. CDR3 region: CASSLLRVGTEAFF.

CDR3 in amino acids: CASSVEPARADTQYF. This chain joins TRBV9 and TRBJ2-3; TCRdb lists TRBD1, though no DNA is available to test this call. The germline CDR1 and CDR2 sequences are SGDLS and YYNGEE. The CDR3 extends over 15 amino acids.

The CDR3: CASSYTDGTEAFF. V is TRBV6-5 and J is TRBJ1-1. This CDR3 spans 13 amino acids. Germline V CDR1 and CDR2: MNHEY, SVGAGI.

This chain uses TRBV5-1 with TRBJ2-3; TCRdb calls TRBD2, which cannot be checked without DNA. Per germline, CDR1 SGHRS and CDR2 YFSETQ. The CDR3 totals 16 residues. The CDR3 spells CASSLLAGGPRDTQYF.